The 15 T cell receptor beta chains presented below share a single source sample, sequenced in a study of cytomegalovirus exposure and HLA in healthy donors. PCR employed 60 Vbeta and 13 Jbeta primers. The assay was immunoSEQ multiplex PCR, and TCRdb's table has in-frame clones only and misses some. The sample records over 150,000 clones, approximately 85% being singletons. Material for sequencing was PBMCs. Receptor source: a girl between 5 and 17 years old in good health and CMV-seropositive.

The chain has TRBV27 and TRBJ2-3, with D uncertain. The CDR3 has 14 residues. The ends were cut back, 7 bases at V and 3 bases at J, with 14 bases in the middle. Germline V gives CDR1 MNHEY, CDR2 SMNVEV (reference sequence). CDR3: CASNPGSWTDTQYF. DNA for the CDR3: TGTGCCAGCAACCCAGGAAGTTGGACAGATACGCAGTATTTT.

The chain uses TRBV18 and TRBJ2-3; tentatively, D is TRBD2 (6 bases). The germline gives CDR1 KGHSH, CDR2 LQKENI. Trimming left V 3 bases short and J 5 bases short, with 21 bases between. The CDR3 consists of 17 residues. The CDR3 protein is CASSPPFRSGPGDTQYF. CDR3 DNA sequence: TGTGCCAGCTCACCGCCGTTTAGGAGCGGGCCAGGAGATACGCAGTATTTT.

The gene calls are TRBV19 and TRBJ2-7, with D unresolved. The germline CDR1 and CDR2 sequences are LNHDA and SQIVND (reference sequence). This CDR3 has 13 amino acids. Trimming stripped 3 bases from V and 5 bases from J, with 11 bases between. This chain's CDR3 is CASSIGGLDEQYF. The CDR3 DNA reads as TGTGCCAGTAGTATCGGTGGGCTGGACGAGCAGTACTTC.

The chain is built from TRBV6-5 and TRBJ2-3, with TRBD2 matching 10 bases. This CDR3 is built from 15 residues. The V gene's germline CDR1 is MNHEY and CDR2 SVGAGI. V lost 5 bases to trimming and J lost 4 bases; unmatched junction nucleotides: 6. The CDR3 bases are TGTGCCAGCAGTAGCGGGGGGGCCCTCGCAGATACGCAGTATTTT. The encoded protein is CASSSGGALADTQYF.

The rearrangement uses TRBV6-1 and TRBJ1-1; no clear D gene. Germline loops: CDR1 MNHNS, CDR2 SASEGT. Trimming removed 10 bases from V and 6 bases from J, with 18 bases in between. The CDR3 loop spans 13 amino acids. The CDR3 bases are TGTGCCACCGGCGGGCCTCTCAAGGCTGAAGCTTTCTTT. Translating gives CATGGPLKAEAFF.

This clone occurred once. CDR3 bases: TGTGCCAGTAGTCCATGGACAGGGAGGAATGCCGGGGAGCTGTTTTTT. This translates into CASSPWTGRNAGELFF. The chain employs TRBV19 and TRBJ2-2; 8 bases align to TRBD1. The V gene end was trimmed by 5 bases and the J gene end by 6 bases; junction bases not matched to a gene: 11. Germline lookup yields CDR1 LNHDA and CDR2 SQIVND (reference sequence). The CDR3 consists of 16 residues.

V and J are TRBV18 and TRBJ2-2; TRBD2 agrees at 12 bases. From germline, CDR1 is KGHSH and CDR2 LQKENI. CDR3 size: 20 residues. J was trimmed by 0 bases and V by 0 bases; bases with no gene match: 8. In nucleotides, the CDR3 is TGTGCCAGCTCACCACCCGGACGGTCTAGCGGGGGGGCGAACACCGGGGAGCTGTTTTTT. Encoded protein: CASSPPGRSSGGANTGELFF.

V gene TRBV10-3 combines with J gene TRBJ2-3; 12 positions match TRBD2. The CDR3 length is 15 residues. Trimming at V came to 6 bases and at J to 5 bases, leaving 6 bases not matched to a gene. Germline-derived CDR1 and CDR2 are ENHRY and SYGVKD. DNA for the CDR3: TGTGCCATCAGGGCTAGCGGGGGGGCCTTAGATACGCAGTATTTT. It is translated as CAIRASGGALDTQYF.

J is TRBJ2-2 and V is TRBV19, with unresolved D. The germline V gene has CDR1 LNHDA and CDR2 SQIVND (reference sequence). This CDR3 is 16 amino acids long. Trimming pared 3 bases from V and 0 bases from J, leaving 11 bases between. CDR3 amino acids: CASSIERSTNTGELFF. The CDR3 DNA sequence: TGTGCCAGTAGTATTGAGAGATCGACGAACACCGGGGAGCTGTTTTTT. Drawing the rest from reference TRBV19 and TRBJ2-2, the complete variable domain is DGGITQSPKYLFRKEGQNVTLSCEQNLNHDAMYWYRQDPGQGLRLIYYSQIVNDFQKGDIAEGYSVSREKKESFPLTVTSAQKNPTAFYLCASSIERSTNTGELFFGEGSRLTVL.

The chain employs TRBV7-2 and TRBJ2-3; possibly TRBD2 for D (5 bases). Germline V gene lookup returns CDR1 SGHTA and CDR2 FQGNSA. The CDR3 runs 15 residues. V was cut by 4 bases and J by 2 bases, with 13 bases left in between. CDR3 in amino acids: CASSSGLAITDTQYF. The CDR3 coding sequence is TGTGCCAGCAGCTCAGGACTGGCAATCACAGATACGCAGTATTTT.

The chain joins TRBV29-1 to TRBJ2-5, with 9 bases identical to TRBD2. V lost 4 bases to trimming and J lost 2 bases; unmatched junction nucleotides: 8. CDR1 and CDR2 (germline): SQVTM, ANQGSEA. The CDR3 contains 15 residues. The CDR3 DNA reads as TGCAGCGTTGGGAGCGGGGGGCGACAACAAGAGACCCAGTACTTC. Translating it yields CSVGSGGRQQETQYF.

The chain uses TRBV10-2 and TRBJ2-5; D might be TRBD2 (6 bases). Near its end, the DNA agrees better with TRBJ2-7, so the J call may be wrong. This CDR3 has 13 residues. Per the germline V gene, CDR1 is WSHSY and CDR2 is SAAADI. CDR3 nucleotide sequence: TGCGCCAGCACAGATAGCGGCCTCTACGAGCAGTACTTC. It encodes CASTDSGLYEQYF.

The V call is TRBV27, the J call TRBJ2-7, with 8 nucleotides matching TRBD1. This CDR3 is 16 amino acids long. The V gene end was trimmed by 5 bases and the J gene end by 3 bases; junction bases not matched to a gene: 12. Germline CDR1 reads MNHEY; CDR2 reads SMNVEV (reference sequence). The chain's CDR3 is CASSPTGQVTHYEQYF. The DNA of the CDR3 is TGTGCCAGCAGTCCGACGGGACAGGTGACCCACTACGAGCAGTACTTC.

This clone was found a few times. V is TRBV10-3 and J is TRBJ2-3; TRBD2 aligns across 8 bases. Germline CDR1 is ENHRY and CDR2 is SYGVKD. Trimming at V came to 7 bases and at J to 5 bases, leaving 8 bases not matched to a gene. The CDR3 spans 14 residues. The CDR3 sequence is CAITEAGEKDTQYF. The CDR3 region has the DNA TGTGCCATCACCGAAGCGGGGGAGAAAGATACGCAGTATTTT.

The rearrangement uses TRBV7-9 and TRBJ2-7; no definite D call. The CDR3 totals 12 residues. V was pared by 5 bases and J by 0 bases, with 5 bases between. Per the germline V gene, CDR1 is SEHNR and CDR2 is FQNEAQ (reference sequence). In DNA form, the CDR3 reads TGTGCCAGCAGCCGTAGCTCCTACGAGCAGTACTTC. Translated: CASSRSSYEQYF.